Listed below are T cell receptor beta chains from one sample, sequenced in a study of Ad26.COV2.S vaccination and SARS-CoV-2 variants. The repertoire was sequenced with immunoSEQ multiplex PCR; TCRdb's copy has only in-frame clones and lacks some. The data contain 440,000 or so clones, about 88% of them singletons. Sequences were derived from peripheral blood, sampled in a trial of Ad26.COV2.S vaccine versus placebo. All receptors come from a person aged 18-65 years who received the Ad26.COV2.S COVID-19 vaccine or a placebo. The CDR3 runs from the conserved cysteine through the conserved F or W. Fields, in order: CDR3 protein, CDR3 DNA, J gene, clone size, V gene, D gene. A D gene is named only where the DNA matches it firmly. Clone size is stated in some rows and not others, as once, few, many or a class when expanded.

CDR3: CASSPNWDREDQPQHF; DNA: TGTGCCAGCAGTCCAAATTGGGACAGGGAGGACCAGCCCCAGCATTTT; J: TRBJ1-5; size: -; V: TRBV28; D: TRBD1
CDR3: CASSISGPLNQPQHF; DNA: TGTGCCAGTAGTATATCGGGACCCTTAAATCAGCCCCAGCATTTT; J: TRBJ1-5; size: -; V: TRBV19; D: -
CDR3: CASSEVLTEAFF; DNA: TGTGCCAGCAGTGAGGTCCTGACTGAAGCTTTCTTT; J: TRBJ1-1; size: -; V: TRBV6-1; D: -
CDR3: CASTRLGTGDQPQHF; DNA: TGTGCCAGCACCCGACTCGGGACAGGGGATCAGCCCCAGCATTTT; J: TRBJ1-5; size: -; V: TRBV7-4; D: TRBD1
CDR3: CASSPSGGSYEQYF; DNA: TGTGCCAGCAGCCCTAGCGGGGGTTCCTACGAGCAGTACTTC; J: TRBJ2-7; size: -; V: TRBV9; D: TRBD2
CDR3: CASSQTLGQGENTEAFF; DNA: TGCGCCAGCAGCCAAACCCTGGGGCAGGGGGAAAACACTGAAGCTTTCTTT; J: TRBJ1-1; size: -; V: TRBV4-3; D: TRBD1
CDR3: CAWSVGPSRGKRRDTF; DNA: TGTGCCTGGAGTGTTGGACCTTCGAGGGGCAAGAGGAGGGACACCTTC; J: TRBJ1-2; size: -; V: TRBV30; D: -
CDR3: CASRLAENYNEQFF; DNA: TGTGCCAGCAGACTAGCGGAAAACTACAATGAGCAGTTCTTC; J: TRBJ2-1; size: -; V: TRBV28; D: TRBD2
CDR3: CASRDPLTPNEQFF; DNA: TGTGCCAGCAGAGACCCCCTGACCCCCAATGAGCAGTTCTTC; J: TRBJ2-1; size: -; V: TRBV28; D: -
CDR3: CASSLGASVSNYEQYF; DNA: TGTGCCAGCAGTTTGGGGGCCAGCGTATCAAACTACGAGCAGTACTTC; J: TRBJ2-7; size: once; V: TRBV27; D: -
CDR3: CASSQANRDTEAFF; DNA: TGCGCCAGCAGCCAAGCGAACCGGGACACTGAAGCTTTCTTT; J: TRBJ1-1; size: -; V: TRBV4-3; D: -
CDR3: CASSIDQGGELFF; DNA: TGTGCCAGTAGTATAGATCAAGGGGGGGAGCTGTTTTTT; J: TRBJ2-2; size: -; V: TRBV19; D: -
CDR3: CASSPPYTEAFF; DNA: TGTGCCAGCTCACCACCGTACACTGAAGCTTTCTTT; J: TRBJ1-1; size: -; V: TRBV18; D: -
CDR3: CASSAYAGGTGELFF; DNA: TGTGCCAGCAGCGCCTATGCAGGGGGCACCGGGGAGCTGTTTTTT; J: TRBJ2-2; size: -; V: TRBV9; D: TRBD1
CDR3: CASSFYRLGEQFF; DNA: TGTGCCAGCAGCTTCTACAGACTAGGTGAGCAGTTCTTC; J: TRBJ2-1; size: -; V: TRBV14; D: -
CDR3: CASSSLALSTDTQYF; DNA: TGTGCCAGCAGCTCCTTAGCGTTGAGCACAGATACGCAGTATTTT; J: TRBJ2-3; size: once; V: TRBV7-3; D: -
CDR3: CASSYSLGTYGYTF; DNA: TGTGCCAGCAGTTACTCGCTCGGAACCTATGGCTACACCTTC; J: TRBJ1-2; size: -; V: TRBV6-5; D: -
CDR3: CASRLPQGTRTSGPTGELFF; DNA: TGTGCCAGCAGGTTACCACAGGGAACCCGGACTAGCGGGCCCACCGGGGAGCTGTTTTTT; J: TRBJ2-2; size: once; V: TRBV7-3; D: TRBD2
CDR3: CASSVERGSVYNEQFF; DNA: TGTGCCAGCAGCGTAGAAAGGGGTTCGGTCTACAATGAGCAGTTCTTC; J: TRBJ2-1; size: -; V: TRBV9; D: -
CDR3: CASSPPSGEVGYGYTF; DNA: TGTGCCAGCTCACCACCTTCCGGGGAAGTCGGCTATGGCTACACCTTC; J: TRBJ1-2; size: -; V: TRBV18; D: -
CDR3: CAGSVRGGGGTDTQYF; DNA: TGTGCCGGCAGCGTCCGTGGCGGGGGCGGCACAGATACGCAGTATTTT; J: TRBJ2-3; size: -; V: TRBV9; D: -
CDR3: CASSRLADTQYF; DNA: TGCGCCAGCAGCAGACTGGCAGATACGCAGTATTTT; J: TRBJ2-3; size: -; V: TRBV5-1; D: -